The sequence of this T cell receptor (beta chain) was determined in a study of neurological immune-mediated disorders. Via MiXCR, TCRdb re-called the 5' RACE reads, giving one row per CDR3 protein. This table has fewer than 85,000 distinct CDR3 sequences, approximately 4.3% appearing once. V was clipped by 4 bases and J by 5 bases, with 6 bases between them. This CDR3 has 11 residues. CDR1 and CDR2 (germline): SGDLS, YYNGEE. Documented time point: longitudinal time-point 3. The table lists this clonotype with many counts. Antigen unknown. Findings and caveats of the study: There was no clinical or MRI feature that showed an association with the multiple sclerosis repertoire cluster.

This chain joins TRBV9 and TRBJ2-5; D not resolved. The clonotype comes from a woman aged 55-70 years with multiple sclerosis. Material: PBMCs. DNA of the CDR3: TGTGCCAGCAGCACCGGCGAGACCCAGTACTTC. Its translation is CASSTGETQYF.